Given below is one TCR beta chain in context. What it binds is not known. The same CDR3 can be traced to other DNA sequences in this sample. This CDR3 has 14 residues. From germline, CDR1 is MDHEN and CDR2 SYDVKM. J lost 6 bases, V lost 2 bases, and 4 bases had no gene match. The entry originates in a study of Ad26.COV2.S vaccination and SARS-CoV-2 variants. General study results and limits: Comparability of non-spike TCR breadth was observed across vaccine and placebo recipients. Overall T cell responses may have been underestimated by the analyses of TCR breadth and depth. The placebo group had lower spike-specific TCR breadth than the vaccine recipients did. The authors reported substantial breadth in spike-specific CD8+ and CD4+ T cell responses after vaccination.

Only in-frame clones appear in the TCRdb table, and some are missing; sequencing was by immunoSEQ multiplex PCR. The sample yields about 98,000 clones, around three quarters seen once. The sample was peripheral blood, taken after recovery from COVID-19. The genes are TRBV28 and TRBJ2-3; 8 nucleotides agree with TRBD2. The TCR was taken from a human donor who had recovered from COVID-19. The CDR3 here is CASSLTGGADTQYF. The CDR3 DNA sequence: TGTGCCAGCAGTTTAACGGGGGGGGCGGATACGCAGTATTTT.